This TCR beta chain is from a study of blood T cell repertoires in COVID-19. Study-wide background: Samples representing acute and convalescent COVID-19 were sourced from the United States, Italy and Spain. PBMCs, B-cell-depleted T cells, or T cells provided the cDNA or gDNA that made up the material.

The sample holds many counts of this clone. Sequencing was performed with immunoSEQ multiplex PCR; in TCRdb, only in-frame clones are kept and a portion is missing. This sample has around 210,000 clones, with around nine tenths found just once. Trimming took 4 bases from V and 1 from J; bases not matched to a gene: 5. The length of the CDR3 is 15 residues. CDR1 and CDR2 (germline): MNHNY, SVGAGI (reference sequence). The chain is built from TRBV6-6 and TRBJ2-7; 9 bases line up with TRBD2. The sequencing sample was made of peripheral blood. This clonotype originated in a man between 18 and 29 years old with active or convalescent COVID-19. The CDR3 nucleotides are TGTGCCAGCAGTTCCCCGGGACTAGCTTCCTACGAGCAGTACTTC. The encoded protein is CASSSPGLASYEQYF.